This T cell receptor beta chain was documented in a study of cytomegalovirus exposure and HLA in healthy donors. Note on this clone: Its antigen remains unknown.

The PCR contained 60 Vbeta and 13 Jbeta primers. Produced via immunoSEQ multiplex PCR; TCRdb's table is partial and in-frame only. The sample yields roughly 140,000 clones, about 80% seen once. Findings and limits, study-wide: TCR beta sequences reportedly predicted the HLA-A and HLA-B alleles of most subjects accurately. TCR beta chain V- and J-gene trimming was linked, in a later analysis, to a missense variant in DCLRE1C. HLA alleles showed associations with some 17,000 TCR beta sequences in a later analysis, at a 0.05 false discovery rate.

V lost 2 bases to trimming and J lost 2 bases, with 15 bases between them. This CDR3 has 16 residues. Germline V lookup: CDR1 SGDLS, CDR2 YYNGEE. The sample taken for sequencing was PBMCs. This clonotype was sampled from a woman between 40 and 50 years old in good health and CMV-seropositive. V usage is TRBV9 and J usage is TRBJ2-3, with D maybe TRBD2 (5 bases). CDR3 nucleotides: TGTGCCAGCAGCGTCCTAGGGCTAGCCCCCACAGATACGCAGTATTTT. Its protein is CASSVLGLAPTDTQYF.